Described below is a single T cell receptor (beta chain) sequence and its context. A much larger clonotype is one base distant, so this may be a read error. This sample was taken from a study of response to subunit inactivated influenza vaccine. CDR1 is DFQATT, CDR2 SNEGSKA, per germline (reference sequence). Trimming cost V 0 bases and J 5 bases, with 7 bases left between them. CDR3 length: 12 residues. TCRdb analysed the RT-PCR reads with MiXCR anew, one entry per CDR3 protein. The table includes about 540,000 distinct CDR3 sequences, approximately 22% detected once. These data also formed part of another study, on T cells expressing NK-cell markers. That work contributes: UMIs were included in TCR beta cDNA generated by 5'RACE template switching. Investigators obtained TCR beta repertoires from sorted CD3+CD56+NKG2C+, CD3+CD56+NKG2C- and CD3+CD56-NKG2C+ T cells. Each of about 6 donors carried dominant NKG2C+ clonotypes accounting for about 1.0-7.0% of CD8+ T cells.

The chain joins TRBV20-1 to TRBJ2-5; TRBD2 is a possible D gene (5 bases). The specimen comprised CD4+ T cells sorted from PBMCs, sampled less than 13 days after vaccination. The sequence came from a man aged 45-60 years who received an inactivated influenza vaccine. The CDR3 here is CSARDWRETQYF. The CDR3 bases are TGCAGTGCTAGAGATTGGAGGGAGACCCAGTACTTC.